This T cell receptor (beta chain) emerged from a study of cytomegalovirus exposure and HLA in healthy donors. This PCR relied on a set of 60 Vbeta primers and 13 Jbeta primers. The table came from immunoSEQ multiplex PCR; TCRdb's copy has only in-frame clones and leaves some out. The sample contains roughly 120,000 clones, over 65% of which appear only once. General observations from the study: The authors enumerated some 170 TCR beta chains as linked to cytomegalovirus. In a later analysis, productive TCRs from donors in an Asian-associated ancestry cluster reportedly carried fewer N-insertions than the cohort mean. The authors later found HLA-associated TCR beta chains more clonally expanded than equally common others. Cytomegalovirus status, reportedly, was diagnosed with high specificity and sensitivity by the classifier.

V dropped 2 bases and J dropped 8; count of bases not matched to a gene: 12. The length of the CDR3 is 16 residues. The germline CDR1 and CDR2 sequences are MGHRA and YSYEKL. As for this clone: Its specificity is not known.

Sequencing used PBMCs. The V call is TRBV4-1, the J call TRBJ1-2; 9 nucleotides line up with TRBD1. The source is a woman between 18 and 30 years old in good health and CMV-seronegative. This CDR3 reads CASSQPSRGQGGGYTF. CDR3 DNA: TGCGCCAGCAGCCAACCATCAAGGGGACAGGGAGGAGGCTACACCTTC.